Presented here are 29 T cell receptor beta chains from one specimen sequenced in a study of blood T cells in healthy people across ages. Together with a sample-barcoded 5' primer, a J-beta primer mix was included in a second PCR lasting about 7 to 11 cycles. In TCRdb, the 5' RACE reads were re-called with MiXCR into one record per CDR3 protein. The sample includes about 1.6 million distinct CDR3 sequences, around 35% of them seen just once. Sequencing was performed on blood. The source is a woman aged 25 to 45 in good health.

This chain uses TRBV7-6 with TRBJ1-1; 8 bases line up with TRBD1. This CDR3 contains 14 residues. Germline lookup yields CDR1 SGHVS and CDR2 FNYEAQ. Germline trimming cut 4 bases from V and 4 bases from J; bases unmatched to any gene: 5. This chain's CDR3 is CASSSDRGSTEAFF. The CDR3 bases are TGTGCCAGCAGCTCAGACAGGGGAAGCACTGAAGCTTTCTTT.

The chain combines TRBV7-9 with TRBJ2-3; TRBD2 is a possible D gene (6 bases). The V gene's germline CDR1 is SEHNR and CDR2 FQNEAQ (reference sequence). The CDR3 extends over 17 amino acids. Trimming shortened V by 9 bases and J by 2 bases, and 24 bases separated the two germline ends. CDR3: CASSVPRDRRDTDTQYF. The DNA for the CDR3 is TGTGCCAGTAGCGTCCCGCGGGACCGGCGGGACACAGATACGCAGTATTTT.

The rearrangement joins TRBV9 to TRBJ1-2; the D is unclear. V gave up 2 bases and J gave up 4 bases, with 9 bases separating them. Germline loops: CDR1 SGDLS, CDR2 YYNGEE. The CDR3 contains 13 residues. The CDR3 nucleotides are TGTGCCAGCAGCGTGATCGGTAGCTATGGCTACACCTTC. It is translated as CASSVIGSYGYTF. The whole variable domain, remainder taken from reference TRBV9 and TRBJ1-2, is DSGVTQTPKHLITATGQRVTLRCSPRSGDLSVYWYQQSLDQGLQFLIQYYNGEERAKGNILERFSAQQFPDLHSELNLSSLELGDSALYFCASSVIGSYGYTFGSGTRLTVV.

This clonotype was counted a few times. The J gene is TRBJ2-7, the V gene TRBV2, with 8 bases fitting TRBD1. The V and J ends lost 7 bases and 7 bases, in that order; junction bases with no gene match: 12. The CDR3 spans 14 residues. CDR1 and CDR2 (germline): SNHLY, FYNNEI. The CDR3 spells CASKPGQGREEQYF. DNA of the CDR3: TGTGCCAGCAAACCCGGACAGGGACGGGAGGAGCAGTACTTC.

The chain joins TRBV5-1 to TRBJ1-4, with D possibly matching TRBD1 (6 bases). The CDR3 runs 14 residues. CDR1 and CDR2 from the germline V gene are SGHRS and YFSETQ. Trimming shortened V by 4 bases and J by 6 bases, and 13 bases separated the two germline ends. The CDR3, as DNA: TGCGCCAGCAGCCTGGGGACAAGAGATGAAAAACTGTTTTTT. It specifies CASSLGTRDEKLFF.

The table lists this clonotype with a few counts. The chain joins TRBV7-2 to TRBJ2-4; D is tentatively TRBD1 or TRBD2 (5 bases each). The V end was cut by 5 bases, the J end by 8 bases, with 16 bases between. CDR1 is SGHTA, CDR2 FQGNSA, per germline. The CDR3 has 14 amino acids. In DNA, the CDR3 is TGTGCCAGCAGCCTACCGACCGGGACGGACATTCAGTACTTC. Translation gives CASSLPTGTDIQYF.

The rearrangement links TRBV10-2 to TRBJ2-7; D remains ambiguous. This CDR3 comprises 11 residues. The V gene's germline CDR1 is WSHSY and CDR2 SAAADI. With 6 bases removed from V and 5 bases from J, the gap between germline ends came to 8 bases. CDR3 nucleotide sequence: TGCGCCAGCAGGACCTTAGACGAGCAGTACTTC. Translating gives CASRTLDEQYF.

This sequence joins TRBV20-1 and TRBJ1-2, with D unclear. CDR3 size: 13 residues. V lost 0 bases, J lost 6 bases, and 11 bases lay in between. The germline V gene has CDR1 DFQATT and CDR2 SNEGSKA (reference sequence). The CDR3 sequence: CSARDSLRHGYTF. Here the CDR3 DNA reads TGCAGTGCTAGAGATTCCCTCCGTCATGGCTACACCTTC.

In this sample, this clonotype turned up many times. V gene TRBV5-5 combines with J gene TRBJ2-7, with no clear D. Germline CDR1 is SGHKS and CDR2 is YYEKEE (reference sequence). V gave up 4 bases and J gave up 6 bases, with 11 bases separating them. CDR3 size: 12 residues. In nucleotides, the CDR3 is TGTGCCAGCAGCCCCCGTCCGGGCGAGCAGTACTTC. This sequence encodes CASSPRPGEQYF.

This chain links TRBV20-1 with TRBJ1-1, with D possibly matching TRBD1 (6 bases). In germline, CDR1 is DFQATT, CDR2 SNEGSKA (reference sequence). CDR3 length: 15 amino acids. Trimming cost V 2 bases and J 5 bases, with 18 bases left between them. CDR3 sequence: CSARSLPRGQTEAFF. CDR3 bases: TGCAGTGCTAGATCCTTGCCCCGGGGGCAAACTGAAGCTTTCTTT.

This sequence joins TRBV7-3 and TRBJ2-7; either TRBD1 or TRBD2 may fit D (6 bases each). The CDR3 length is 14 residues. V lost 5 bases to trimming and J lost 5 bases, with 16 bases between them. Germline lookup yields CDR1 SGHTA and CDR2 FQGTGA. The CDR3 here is CASSPEGGFNEQYF. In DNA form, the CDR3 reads TGTGCCAGCAGCCCAGAGGGGGGTTTTAACGAGCAGTACTTC.

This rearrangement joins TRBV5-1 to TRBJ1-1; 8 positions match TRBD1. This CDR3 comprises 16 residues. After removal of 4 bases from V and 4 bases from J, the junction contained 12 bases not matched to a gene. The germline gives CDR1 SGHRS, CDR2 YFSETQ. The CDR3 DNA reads TGCGCCAGCAGCGCAGGACAGGGCGGAGTTGTCACTGAAGCTTTCTTT. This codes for CASSAGQGGVVTEAFF.

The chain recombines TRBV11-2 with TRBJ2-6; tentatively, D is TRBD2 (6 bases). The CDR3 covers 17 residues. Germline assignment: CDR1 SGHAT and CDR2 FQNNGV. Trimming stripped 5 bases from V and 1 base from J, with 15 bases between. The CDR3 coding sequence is TGTGCCAGCAGCGCCGGGGGTATGATATCTGGGGCCAACGTCCTGACTTTC. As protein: CASSAGGMISGANVLTF.

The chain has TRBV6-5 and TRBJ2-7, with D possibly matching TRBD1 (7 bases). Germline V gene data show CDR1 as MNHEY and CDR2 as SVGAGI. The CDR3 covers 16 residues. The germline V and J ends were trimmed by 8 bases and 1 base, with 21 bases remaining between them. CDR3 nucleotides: TGTGCCAGCGCACCCAGCCTGACAGGGACTTCCTACGAGCAGTACTTC. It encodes CASAPSLTGTSYEQYF.

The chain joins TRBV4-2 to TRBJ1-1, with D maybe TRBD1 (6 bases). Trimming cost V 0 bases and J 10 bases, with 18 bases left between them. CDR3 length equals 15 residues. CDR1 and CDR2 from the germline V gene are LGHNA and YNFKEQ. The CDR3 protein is CASSQDQGGSQRAFF. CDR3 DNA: TGTGCCAGCAGCCAAGATCAAGGGGGGTCCCAGAGAGCTTTCTTT.

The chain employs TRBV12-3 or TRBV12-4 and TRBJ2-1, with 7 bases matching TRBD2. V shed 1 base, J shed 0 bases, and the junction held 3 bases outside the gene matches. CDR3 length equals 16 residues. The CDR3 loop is CASSLGPGGSYNEQFF. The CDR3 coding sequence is TGTGCCAGCAGTTTAGGGCCGGGGGGCTCCTACAATGAGCAGTTCTTC.

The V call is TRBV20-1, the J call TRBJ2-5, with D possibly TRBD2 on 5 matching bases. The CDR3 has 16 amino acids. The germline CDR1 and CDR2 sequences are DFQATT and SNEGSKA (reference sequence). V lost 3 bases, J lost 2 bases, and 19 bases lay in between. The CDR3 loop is CSARPVALRDQETQYF. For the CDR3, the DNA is TGCAGTGCTAGGCCCGTAGCCCTGAGGGATCAAGAGACCCAGTACTTC.

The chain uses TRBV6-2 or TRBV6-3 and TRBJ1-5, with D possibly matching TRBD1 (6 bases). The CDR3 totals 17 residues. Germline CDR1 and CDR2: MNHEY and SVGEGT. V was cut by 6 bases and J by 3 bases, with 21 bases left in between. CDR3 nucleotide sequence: TGTGCCAGCAGATCACAGGGCCCTTGGGGACCCAATCAGCCCCAGCATTTT. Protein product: CASRSQGPWGPNQPQHF.

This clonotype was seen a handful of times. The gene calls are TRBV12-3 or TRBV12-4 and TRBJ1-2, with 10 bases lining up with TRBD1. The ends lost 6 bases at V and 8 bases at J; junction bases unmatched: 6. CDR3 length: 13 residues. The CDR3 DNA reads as TGTGCCAGCAGGGGACAGGGGCCGGAAGGCTACACCTTC. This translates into CASRGQGPEGYTF.

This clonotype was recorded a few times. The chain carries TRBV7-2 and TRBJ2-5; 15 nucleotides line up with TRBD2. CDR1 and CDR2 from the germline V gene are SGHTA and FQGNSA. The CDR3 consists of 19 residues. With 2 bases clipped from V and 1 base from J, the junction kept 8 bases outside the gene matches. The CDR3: CASSLTSGLAGGTQETQYF. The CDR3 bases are TGTGCCAGCAGCTTAACGTCAGGACTAGCGGGGGGGACCCAAGAGACCCAGTACTTC. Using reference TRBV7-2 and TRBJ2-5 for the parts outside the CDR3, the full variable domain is GAGVSQSPSNKVTEKGKDVELRCDPISGHTALYWYRQSLGQGLEFLIYFQGNSAPDKSGLPSDRFSAERTGGSVSTLTIQRTQQEDSAVYLCASSLTSGLAGGTQETQYFGPGTRLLVL.

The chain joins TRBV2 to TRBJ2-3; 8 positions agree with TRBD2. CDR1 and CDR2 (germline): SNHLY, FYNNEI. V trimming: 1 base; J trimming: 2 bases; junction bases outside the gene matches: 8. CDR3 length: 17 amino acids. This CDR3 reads CASSEGGSAGVTDTQYF. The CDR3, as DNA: TGTGCCAGCAGTGAAGGGGGGTCAGCGGGAGTCACAGATACGCAGTATTTT.

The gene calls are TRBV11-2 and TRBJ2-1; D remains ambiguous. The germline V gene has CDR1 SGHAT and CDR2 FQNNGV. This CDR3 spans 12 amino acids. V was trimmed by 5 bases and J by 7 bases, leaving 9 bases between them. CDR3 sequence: CASSRVENEQFF. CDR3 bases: TGTGCCAGCAGCCGAGTAGAGAATGAGCAGTTCTTC.

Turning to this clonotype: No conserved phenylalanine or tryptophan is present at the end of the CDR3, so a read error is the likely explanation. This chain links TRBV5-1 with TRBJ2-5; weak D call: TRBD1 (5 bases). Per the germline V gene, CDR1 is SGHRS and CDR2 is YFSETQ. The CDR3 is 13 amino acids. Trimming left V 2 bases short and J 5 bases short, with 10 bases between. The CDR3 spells CASSFQGDETQYC. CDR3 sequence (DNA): TGCGCCAGCAGCTTCCAGGGTGACGAGACCCAGTACTGC.

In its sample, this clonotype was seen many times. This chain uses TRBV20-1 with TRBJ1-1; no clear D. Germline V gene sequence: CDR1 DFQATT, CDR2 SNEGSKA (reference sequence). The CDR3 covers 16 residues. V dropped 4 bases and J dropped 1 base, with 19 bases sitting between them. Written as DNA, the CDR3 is TGCAGTGCTACCCCCATTGGACGGCTGACGAACACTGAAGCTTTCTTT. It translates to CSATPIGRLTNTEAFF.

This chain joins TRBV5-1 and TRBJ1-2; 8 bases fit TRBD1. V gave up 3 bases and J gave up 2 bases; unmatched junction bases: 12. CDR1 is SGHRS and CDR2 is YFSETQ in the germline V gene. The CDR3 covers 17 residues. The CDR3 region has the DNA TGCGCCAGCAGCTCGGGGTACACGGACAGGGTGAACTATGGCTACACCTTC. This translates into CASSSGYTDRVNYGYTF.

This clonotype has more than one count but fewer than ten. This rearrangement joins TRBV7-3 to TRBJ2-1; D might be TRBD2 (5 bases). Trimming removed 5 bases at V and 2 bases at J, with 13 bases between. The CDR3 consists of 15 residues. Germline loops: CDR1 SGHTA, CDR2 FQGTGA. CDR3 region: CASSPALAPYNEQFF. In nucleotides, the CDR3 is TGTGCCAGCAGCCCCGCCCTAGCCCCCTACAATGAGCAGTTCTTC.

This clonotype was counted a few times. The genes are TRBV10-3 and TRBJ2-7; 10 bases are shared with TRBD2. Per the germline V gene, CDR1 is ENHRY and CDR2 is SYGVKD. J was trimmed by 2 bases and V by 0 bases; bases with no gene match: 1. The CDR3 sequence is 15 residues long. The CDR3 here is CAISESLAGAYEQYF. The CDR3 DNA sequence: TGTGCCATCAGTGAGTCTCTAGCGGGAGCCTACGAGCAGTACTTC.

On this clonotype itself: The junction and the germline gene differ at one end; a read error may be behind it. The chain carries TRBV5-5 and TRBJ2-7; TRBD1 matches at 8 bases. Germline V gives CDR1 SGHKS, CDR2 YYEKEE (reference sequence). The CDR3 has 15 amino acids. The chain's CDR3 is CVSSLSGTGYYEQYF. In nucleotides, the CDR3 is TGTGTCAGCAGCTTGAGTGGGACAGGCTACTACGAGCAGTACTTC.

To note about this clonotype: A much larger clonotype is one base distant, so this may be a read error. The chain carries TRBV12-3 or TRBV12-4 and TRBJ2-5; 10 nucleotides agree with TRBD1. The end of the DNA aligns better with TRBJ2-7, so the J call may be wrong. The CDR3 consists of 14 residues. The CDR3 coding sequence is TGTACCAGCAGTTTAGTGGGACAGGGGAACGAGCAGTACTTC. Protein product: CTSSLVGQGNEQYF.